Sequencing of this T cell receptor beta chain was carried out in a study of T cells in localized non-small cell lung cancer (dated by TCRdb to the early 2020s). Study-wide context: The study analyzed T cell repertoires of hundreds of early-stage NSCLC patients, comparing tumors and uninvolved tumor-adjacent lungs. The cohort comprised 236 treatment-naïve NSCLC patients with resected, localized lung tumors. Of the NSCLC patients, roughly 130 were male and roughly 100 were female, and the mean age was approximately 69 years. Beyond this particular receptor, the publication reports: A median of about 61 of the top 100 tumor clones turned up in the paired uninvolved adjacent lung, and 25 to 35 of those clones also ranked among the top 100 of that same adjacent lung. Because multi-region sequencing of the tumors was not done, intratumor heterogeneity could not be ruled out. The highest T cell clonality was observed in uninvolved tumor-adjacent lung, where clonality exceeded that of tumor, suggesting that antigenic responses were more focused in uninvolved tumor-adjacent lung. Higher blood T cell density associated with longer overall survival, while higher adjacent-lung clonality associated with shorter survival. Since the design was exploratory, TCR variables were selected using unadjusted p-values with no false-discovery rate correction.

The immunoSEQ Assay was used to sequence TCR beta CDR3 regions from DNA. The study's processing was this. To compute T cell density, TCR beta template counts were normalized to usable DNA, which was estimated by amplifying housekeeping genes. Using the preseqR package, richness was estimated by extrapolating to 120,000 templates for tissue samples and 400,000 templates for PBMC samples. Clonality was defined by subtracting Pielou's evenness from one. Tissue-enriched TCRs were identified through differential abundance testing performed on productive amino-acid clonotypes, with a minimum total count of 5 and an alpha of 0.1. The Jaccard Index and the Morisita Overlap Index were used to measure repertoire overlap between compartments. TCR beta CDR3s were clustered by GLIPH together with public tetramer-defined viral CDR3s, and at least three viral sequences plus V-gene enrichment were required for viral motifs. TCRdb's version of the immuneACCESS table is confined to in-frame rearrangements and falls short of the full clone set. An unresolved V gene accounts for under half of the shortfall where checked; the remainder is of unknown origin. Clone size and the V and J calls come from that table; the DNA yielded D and trimming. Present in this sample are about 45,000 clones, 81% of which were seen just once. Roughly 17% of the sample comes from the top ten.

Deletion took 5 bases off V and 1 base off J, with a span of 11 bases between the germline ends. The CDR1 and CDR2 encoded by the germline V gene (reference sequence) are LNHDA and SQIVND. The CDR3 numbers 14 residues from cysteine through phenylalanine. CDR3 DNA only is kept here, 42 bases in frame from base 1. At diagnosis, tumor, uninvolved tumor-adjacent lung and peripheral blood were collected and then preserved as a mix of FFPE and fresh-frozen material. For TCR repertoire profiling, blood samples were analyzed as peripheral blood mononuclear cells. In the case of this clone: What antigen it recognizes has not been identified. Base qualities were left out, and no much larger clone turns up one base away.

The sequence is built from TRBV19 and TRBJ1-1, with the D gene uncertain. The specimen was peripheral blood mononuclear cells, collected before any cancer treatment. This receptor was obtained from a man aged 40-75 years with stage III lung adenocarcinoma. The DNA sequence reads TGTGCCAGTAGTCAAAACTCCGGGAACACTGAAGCTTTCTTT. Translated, it reads CASSQNSGNTEAFF. Reference TRBV19 and TRBJ1-1 proteins supply the regions before and after the CDR3; the full variable domain is: DGGITQSPKYLFRKEGQNVTLSCEQNLNHDAMYWYRQDPGQGLRLIYYSQIVNDFQKGDIAEGYSVSREKKESFPLTVTSAQKNPTAFYLCASSQNSGNTEAFFGQGTRLTVV.